This TCR beta chain stems from a study of cytomegalovirus exposure and HLA in healthy donors (dated by TCRdb to about 2017). About the study as a whole: The roughly 670 repertoires of the first cohort and the roughly 120 validation repertoires were produced on the same platform, according to a later analysis. The aim of the study was to test whether cataloging public T cell receptors could identify signatures of past pathogen exposure. A separate validation cohort of over 95 different subjects was used in addition to the approximately 670-subject first cohort. High-throughput TCR immunosequencing, statistical association of individual TCRs with disease status, and machine learning were combined to predict cytomegalovirus infection status.

Findings and caveats that apply to the study as a whole: The classifier was reported to diagnose cytomegalovirus status with high specificity and sensitivity in both the original cohort and the validation cohort. In a later analysis, TCRs clustered in the first cohort were found to also tend to co-occur in the roughly 120 validation repertoires, with 94% of cluster scores above 0. A few of the identified cytomegalovirus-associated TCR beta chains were confirmed in vitro to be specific for cytomegalovirus antigens. In the study, some 160 TCR beta chains were listed as associated with cytomegalovirus. It was suggested by the authors that the approach could potentially be generalized to other disease states and immunological phenotypes. The validation cohort had no HLA typing available for a later analysis, so co-occurrence within that cohort was assessed over all 120 or so repertoires. Across donors, most TCR sequences were observed very rarely, whereas some public TCRs were present in many individuals.

Libraries were made using the immunoSEQ multiplex PCR assay. As for how the authors treated the data: To diagnose cytomegalovirus status from the catalog of TCR beta chain sequences, a statistical classification framework was built. TCRdb provides this immuneACCESS table in a form limited to in-frame rearrangements. Some clones are lacking; in checked studies, under half of them reflect an unresolved V gene, and why the rest are absent is not known. D and trimming were read from the DNA, whereas the V and J calls and clone size are those reported in that table. The sample table lists under 250,000 clones, around 87% of them with a count of one. Roughly 2% of the sample goes to the ten largest clones. On this clone itself: Its antigen is currently not known. Nothing much larger sits one base from this clone, and base qualities are not available.

The donors were included in the validation cohort of roughly 120 subjects, a group kept apart from the roughly 670-subject first cohort. The clonotype comes from a woman under 30 in good health and CMV-seropositive. Sequenced input: PBMCs.

The CDR3: CASSTRTGDQPQHF. At the DNA level, the sequence is TGTGCCAGCAGTACTCGGACAGGGGATCAGCCCCAGCATTTT. In this chain, TRBV6-5 is recombined with TRBJ1-5; the junction holds 9 bases that match TRBD1. CDR1 and CDR2, looked up from the germline V gene, are MNHEY and SVGAGI. Taken from cysteine to phenylalanine, the CDR3 has 14 residues. Only CDR3 DNA is held: 42 bases, read in frame from base 1. V trim: 5 bases; J trim: 5 bases; unmatched bases: 4.